The 19 T cell receptor beta chains in this list originate from one sample, sequenced in a study of chronic HIV infection and antiretroviral therapy (dated by TCRdb to between 2014 and 2017). The library was prepared using 5' RACE. Sequencing was performed on an Illumina MiSeq. TCRdb redid the processing of the public reads, applying fastp at Q25 and MiXCR, and retained in-frame beta chains. Each entry is one CDR3 protein sequence, shown with its most common DNA and genes. The sample contains tens of thousands of distinct CDR3 sequences, about 7.4% of them found a single time. Around 3% of the sample goes to the ten largest clones. The sequenced sample was peripheral blood. Receptors originate from an adult who had HIV and had not received antiretroviral therapy, or was an uninfected healthy control (not recorded which).

The chain recombines TRBV10-3 with TRBJ1-2; no firm D call. CDR1 and CDR2 from the germline V gene are ENHRY and SYGVKD. This CDR3 has 13 residues. The V gene lost 2 bases and the J gene lost 4 bases, with 8 bases spanning the gap. The CDR3: CAISEGPSYGYTF. The CDR3, as DNA: TGTGCCATCAGTGAGGGACCGTCCTATGGCTACACCTTC.

This clonotype was counted between two and nine times. The chain combines TRBV5-1 with TRBJ2-3; unclear D gene. Looked up from germline, CDR1 is SGHRS and CDR2 is YFSETQ. With 7 bases removed from V and 2 bases from J, the gap between germline ends came to 14 bases. There are 14 residues in the CDR3. CDR3 sequence reads: CASRGPTVTDTQYF. The CDR3 DNA is TGCGCCAGCCGAGGTCCGACGGTCACAGATACGCAGTATTTT.

This clonotype was counted many times. V and J are TRBV7-9 and TRBJ2-2; D may correspond to TRBD1 or TRBD2 (5 bases each). Germline values: CDR1 SEHNR, CDR2 FQNEAQ (reference sequence). This CDR3 contains 16 residues. V was cut by 5 bases and J by 2 bases, with 15 bases left in between. The CDR3 region is CASSPGTVINTGELFF. CDR3 coding DNA: TGTGCCAGCAGCCCAGGGACGGTGATAAACACCGGGGAGCTGTTTTTT. The variable domain in full, completed from reference TRBV7-9 and TRBJ2-2, reads DTGVSQNPRHKITKRGQNVTFRCDPISEHNRLYWYRQTLGQGPEFLTYFQNEAQLEKSRLLSDRFSAERPKGSFSTLEIQRTEQGDSAMYLCASSPGTVINTGELFFGEGSRLTVL.

The genes are TRBV25-1 and TRBJ1-5, with D perhaps TRBD1 (6 bases). V was pared by 1 base and J by 6 bases, with 10 bases between. The CDR3 loop spans 14 amino acids. Germline V lookup: CDR1 MGHDK, CDR2 SYGVNS. The CDR3 reads CASSESGRGQPQHF. CDR3 coding DNA: TGTGCCAGCAGTGAATCCGGCAGGGGTCAGCCCCAGCATTTT.

The genes are TRBV20-1 and TRBJ2-6, with D perhaps matching TRBD1 or TRBD2 (5 bases each). V was shortened by 5 bases and J by 2 bases, with 25 bases between the two germline ends. The CDR3 is made up of 19 amino acids. The germline gives CDR1 DFQATT, CDR2 SNEGSKA (reference sequence). CDR3 DNA: TGCAGTGCTGGTGACCGAAGGGACCTCAGCGGTCCTGGGGCCAACGTCCTGACTTTC. This gives the protein CSAGDRRDLSGPGANVLTF.

V usage is TRBV6-2 or TRBV6-3 and J usage is TRBJ1-2; D uncertain. Per germline, CDR1 MNHEY and CDR2 SVGEGT. Trimming removed 4 bases at V and 1 base at J, with 10 bases between. This CDR3 region has 14 residues. The CDR3 bases are TGTGCCAGCAGTTTTCGGAGAAATAACTATGGCTACACCTTC. This gives the protein CASSFRRNNYGYTF.

The table lists this clonotype with many counts. This sequence joins TRBV10-3 and TRBJ2-3, with D unresolved. Trimming left V 6 bases short and J 0 bases short, with 7 bases between. CDR1 and CDR2 from the germline V gene are ENHRY and SYGVKD. The CDR3 consists of 13 residues. CDR3 region: CAIRPDSTDTQYF. CDR3 DNA: TGTGCCATCAGGCCGGACAGCACAGATACGCAGTATTTT.

The table lists this clonotype with many counts. The chain recombines TRBV21-1 with TRBJ2-7. TRBV21-1 is shown as a pseudogene. This CDR3 has 14 residues. Written as DNA, the CDR3 is TGTGCCAGCAGCAATTCAAAACTGGGATACGAGCAGTACTTC. As protein: CASSNSKLGYEQYF.

This clonotype has a handful of counts. A junction boundary mismatches the germline segment, possibly from a read error. The chain joins TRBV25-1 to TRBJ2-1, with D unresolved. This CDR3 spans 12 amino acids. The germline V gene encodes CDR1 MGHDK and CDR2 SYGVNS. The CDR3 DNA is TGTGCCAGCAGTGAAGGGTTGAGAAACACCCTCTTC. This codes for CASSEGLRNTLF. Together with reference TRBV25-1 and TRBJ2-1, the CDR3 gives the full variable domain: EADIYQTPRYLVIGTGKKITLECSQTMGHDKMYWYQQDPGMELHLIHYSYGVNSTEKGDLSSESTVSRIRTEHFPLTLESARPSHTSQYLCASSEGLRNTLFGPGTRLTVL.

This clonotype was counted ten times or more. The chain has TRBV5-1 and TRBJ2-7, with a weak D call TRBD2 (6 bases). Germline V gives CDR1 SGHRS, CDR2 YFSETQ. Trimming stripped 0 bases from V and 1 base from J, with 14 bases between. The CDR3 length is 16 residues. The CDR3 DNA reads as TGCGCCAGCAGCTTGGGCGGAGGGGCGGCTTCCTACGAGCAGTACTTC. This codes for CASSLGGGAASYEQYF.

This clonotype was recorded a few times. The chain links TRBV2 to TRBJ2-3; no reliable D call. Germline V gene lookup returns CDR1 SNHLY and CDR2 FYNNEI. The CDR3 sequence is 10 residues long. The V end lost 8 bases, the J end lost 9 bases, and 9 bases lay between the germline ends. CDR3 in amino acids: CASLSGTQYF. The CDR3 DNA follows: TGTGCCAGCTTATCTGGCACGCAGTATTTT.

This clonotype appeared a few times. The J gene is TRBJ2-3, the V gene TRBV2; no reliable D call. The CDR3 has 11 residues. V was clipped by 3 bases and J by 2 bases, with 0 bases between them. Germline V gives CDR1 SNHLY, CDR2 FYNNEI. CDR3 in amino acids: CASSDTDTQYF. CDR3 coding DNA: TGTGCCAGCAGTGACACAGATACGCAGTATTTT.

The chain employs TRBV9 and TRBJ2-1; no reliable D call. From germline, CDR1 is SGDLS and CDR2 YYNGEE. This CDR3 is 15 amino acids long. The V gene lost 1 base and the J gene lost 2 bases, with 10 bases spanning the gap. The CDR3 coding sequence is TGTGCCAGCAGCGTAAGCCGGTTCCCCTACAATGAGCAGTTCTTC. Protein product: CASSVSRFPYNEQFF.

The rearrangement links TRBV11-2 to TRBJ1-1; D remains unclear. The CDR3 runs 11 residues. V was pared by 5 bases and J by 5 bases, with 6 bases between. Germline V gene lookup returns CDR1 SGHAT and CDR2 FQNNGV. For the CDR3, the DNA is TGTGCCAGCAGCCTTAAGACTGAAGCTTTCTTT. Amino acid sequence: CASSLKTEAFF. The entire variable domain, with the rest obtained from reference TRBV11-2 and TRBJ1-1, is as follows: EAGVAQSPRYKIIEKRQSVAFWCNPISGHATLYWYQQILGQGPKLLIQFQNNGVVDDSQLPKDRFSAERLKGVDSTLKIQPAKLEDSAVYLCASSLKTEAFFGQGTRLTVV.

Comments on this clonotype: Possible read error: a much larger clone is one base away. The chain couples TRBV20-1 to TRBJ1-1, with a tentative D call TRBD1 (5 bases). CDR3 length: 13 amino acids. Germline V CDR1 and CDR2: DFQATT, SNEGSKA (reference sequence). Here the CDR3 reads CSVGGEGPTETFF. The CDR3 DNA is TGCAGTGTCGGGGGGGAGGGGCCGACTGAAACTTTCTTT.

The CDR3: CASSFGGSKNIQYF. For the CDR3, the DNA is TGTGCCAGCAGTTTCGGGGGATCCAAAAACATTCAGTACTTC. This chain uses TRBV28 with TRBJ2-4; possibly TRBD2 for D (6 bases). This CDR3 spans 14 amino acids. Germline CDR1 and CDR2: MDHEN and SYDVKM. V lost 3 bases and J 2 bases, leaving 8 bases between the germline ends. Full variable domain (rest looked up from reference TRBV28 and TRBJ2-4): DVKVTQSSRYLVKRTGEKVFLECVQDMDHENMFWYRQDPGLGLRLIYFSYDVKMKEKGDIPEGYSVSREKKERFSLILESASTNQTSMYLCASSFGGSKNIQYFGAGTRLSVL.

This clonotype was picked up many times. The chain recombines TRBV28 with TRBJ2-3; 8 bases map to TRBD2. Germline trimming cut 7 bases from V and 5 bases from J; bases unmatched to any gene: 11. This CDR3 is built from 15 residues. CDR1 and CDR2 (germline): MDHEN, SYDVKM. This CDR3 is CASTPRAGVEDTQYF. CDR3 DNA: TGTGCCAGCACTCCAAGAGCGGGAGTGGAAGATACGCAGTATTTT. The full variable domain, in which reference TRBV28 and TRBJ2-3 provide the parts outside the CDR3, is DVKVTQSSRYLVKRTGEKVFLECVQDMDHENMFWYRQDPGLGLRLIYFSYDVKMKEKGDIPEGYSVSREKKERFSLILESASTNQTSMYLCASTPRAGVEDTQYFGPGTRLTVL.

This rearrangement joins TRBV2 to TRBJ2-1, with D possibly being TRBD2 (5 bases). The V end was cut by 4 bases, the J end by 7 bases, with 14 bases between. Germline V gene data show CDR1 as SNHLY and CDR2 as FYNNEI. This CDR3 spans 14 amino acids. CDR3 sequence: CASSASLGSNEQFF. The CDR3 DNA reads TGTGCCAGCAGTGCATCCCTGGGGAGTAATGAGCAGTTCTTC. The variable domain in full, completed from reference TRBV2 and TRBJ2-1, reads EPEVTQTPSHQVTQMGQEVILRCVPISNHLYFYWYRQILGQKVEFLVSFYNNEISEKSEIFDDQFSVERPDGSNFTLKIRSTKLEDSAMYFCASSASLGSNEQFFGPGTRLTVL.

The chain uses TRBV7-9 and TRBJ2-3; D perhaps matches TRBD2 (5 bases). Germline V gene data show CDR1 as SEHNR and CDR2 as FQNEAQ (reference sequence). Trimming shortened V by 4 bases and J by 6 bases, and 8 bases separated the two germline ends. This CDR3 contains 12 residues. The CDR3, as DNA: TGTGCCAGCAGCTCGCGCGGGGATACGCAGTATTTT. Protein product: CASSSRGDTQYF.